The 29 T cell receptor beta chains listed next were all sequenced from one sample in a study of technical replicates of blood from a few donors. Libraries were prepared by immunoSEQ multiplex PCR; TCRdb keeps only in-frame clonotypes and omits some of them. Among about 89,000 clones listed, about 94% were seen once. Sequencing used T cells isolated from PBMCs. The receptors shown here come from a human donor in good health.

The chain employs TRBV4-1 and TRBJ2-7, with TRBD1 identical over 10 bases. This CDR3 has 16 residues. With 3 bases clipped from V and 5 bases from J, the junction kept 10 bases outside the gene matches. Germline CDR1 and CDR2: MGHRA and YSYEKL. Written as DNA, the CDR3 is TGCGCCAGCAGCCACGGGACAGGGGCCGTGGTGGACGAGCAGTACTTC. It yields the protein CASSHGTGAVVDEQYF.

The V call is TRBV20-1, the J call TRBJ2-1; D perhaps matches TRBD2 (6 bases). The germline V gene has CDR1 DFQATT and CDR2 SNEGSKA (reference sequence). CDR3 size: 11 residues. CDR3 loop: CAAGQNNEQFF. CDR3 nucleotides: TGCGCCGCGGGGCAGAACAATGAGCAGTTCTTC.

This clone came up once. The gene calls are TRBV7-9 and TRBJ2-1; D may be TRBD1 (5 bases). Per the germline V gene, CDR1 is SEHNR and CDR2 is FQNEAQ (reference sequence). The V end was cut by 8 bases, the J end by 5 bases, with 13 bases between. This CDR3 contains 13 residues. The DNA for the CDR3 is TGTGCCAGCGTAGCAGGGATGAACAATGAGCAGTTCTTC. This translates into CASVAGMNNEQFF.

V and J are TRBV13 and TRBJ2-2, with TRBD2 matching 10 bases. There are 15 residues in the CDR3. Germline values: CDR1 PRHDT, CDR2 FYEKMQ (reference sequence). Unmatched junction bases numbered 10, after V lost 4 bases and J lost 11 bases. This chain's CDR3 is CASSSASGGTGELFF. CDR3 DNA: TGTGCCAGCAGCTCCGCTAGCGGGGGAACAGGAGAGCTGTTTTTT. The full variable domain, with the rest looked up from reference TRBV13 and TRBJ2-2, is AAGVIQSPRHLIKEKRETATLKCYPIPRHDTVYWYQQGPGQDPQFLISFYEKMQSDKGSIPDRFSAQQFSDYHSELNMSSLELGDSALYFCASSSASGGTGELFFGEGSRLTVL.

This sequence joins TRBV10-2 and TRBJ2-1, with 11 bases lining up with TRBD2. The germline CDR1 and CDR2 sequences are WSHSY and SAAADI. The CDR3 runs 14 residues. With V trimmed by 6 bases and J by 6 bases, 4 bases remained unmatched. This CDR3 reads CASSASGRSNEQFF. CDR3 nucleotides: TGCGCCAGCAGCGCTAGCGGGAGGTCCAATGAGCAGTTCTTC.

DNA for the CDR3: TGTGCCAGTAGTATAGATGGACAGGGGTACGAGCAGTACTTC. As protein: CASSIDGQGYEQYF. This rearrangement joins TRBV19 to TRBJ2-7; 9 nucleotides agree with TRBD1. The V gene end was trimmed by 0 bases and the J gene end by 4 bases; junction bases not matched to a gene: 1. CDR3 length: 14 residues. The germline gives CDR1 LNHDA, CDR2 SQIVND (reference sequence).

This chain uses TRBV10-1 with TRBJ2-7; 8 bases are shared with TRBD1. Per the germline V gene, CDR1 is WNHNN and CDR2 is SYGVQD (reference sequence). The trim removed 0 bases at V and 5 bases at J, leaving 3 bases unmatched. The CDR3 length is 14 residues. CDR3 nucleotides: TGCGCCAGCAGTGAGTCACGGACAGGGCACGAGCAGTACTTC. Its protein is CASSESRTGHEQYF.

J is TRBJ2-3 and V is TRBV7-9; tentative D call: TRBD1 (5 bases). V was shortened by 1 base and J by 4 bases, with 12 bases between the two germline ends. The CDR3 length is 15 residues. Germline V gene sequence: CDR1 SEHNR, CDR2 FQNEAQ (reference sequence). Here the CDR3 reads CASSLDPGFPDTQYF. The CDR3 DNA reads as TGTGCCAGCAGCTTAGATCCAGGGTTCCCAGATACGCAGTATTTT.

The chain employs TRBV9 and TRBJ2-7, with D tentatively TRBD1 (6 bases). Germline V gene data show CDR1 as SGDLS and CDR2 as YYNGEE. The length of the CDR3 is 16 residues. Trimming took off 0 bases at V and 3 bases at J, with 16 bases between the two ends. The DNA of the CDR3 is TGTGCCAGCAGCGTAGGCGGGTTGGGGGCCATCTACGAGCAGTACTTC. It codes for CASSVGGLGAIYEQYF.

The rearrangement joins TRBV6-1 to TRBJ1-5; D is undetermined. Germline V gene data show CDR1 as MNHNS and CDR2 as SASEGT. This CDR3 comprises 13 residues. V dropped 1 base and J dropped 6 bases, with 7 bases sitting between them. The CDR3 sequence is CASSEGWLQPQHF. In DNA, the CDR3 is TGTGCCAGCAGTGAAGGATGGCTTCAGCCCCAGCATTTT.

This chain links TRBV5-5 with TRBJ1-1; possible D gene TRBD1, 5 bases. CDR3 length equals 13 residues. Germline CDR1 and CDR2: SGHKS and YYEKEE (reference sequence). Trimming pared 0 bases from V and 9 bases from J, leaving 12 bases between. CDR3 nucleotides: TGTGCCAGCAGCTTGGTAGGGGATGTGAAAGCTTTCTTT. Translation gives CASSLVGDVKAFF.

The chain combines TRBV10-1 with TRBJ2-1; 9 positions match TRBD2. This CDR3 contains 17 residues. V dropped 3 bases and J dropped 3; count of bases not matched to a gene: 9. In germline, CDR1 is WNHNN, CDR2 SYGVQD (reference sequence). The DNA of the CDR3 is TGCGCCAGCAGTGAAAGTAGCGGGAGTTTATACTACAATGAGCAGTTCTTC. It is translated as CASSESSGSLYYNEQFF.

The CDR3: CATSRETVSNYGYTF. The CDR3 nucleotides are TGTGCCACCAGCAGGGAGACGGTTTCTAACTATGGCTACACCTTC. This rearrangement joins TRBV15 to TRBJ1-2, with D uncertain. V lost 3 bases and J lost 0, with 11 bases in between. This CDR3 comprises 15 residues. Germline V gives CDR1 LNHNV, CDR2 YYDKDF (reference sequence).

The rearrangement uses TRBV6-1 and TRBJ1-4, with D perhaps TRBD1 (6 bases). Germline values: CDR1 MNHNS, CDR2 SASEGT. The length of the CDR3 is 13 residues. V lost 2 bases and J 8 bases, leaving 9 bases between the germline ends. CDR3 residues: CASSEQGREKLFF. The CDR3 coding sequence is TGTGCCAGCAGTGAACAGGGGCGGGAAAAACTGTTTTTT.

This sequence joins TRBV4-1 and TRBJ1-6, with 9 bases aligning to TRBD1. CDR3 size: 14 residues. The V and J ends lost 4 bases and 8 bases, in that order; junction bases with no gene match: 3. CDR1 is MGHRA, CDR2 YSYEKL, per germline. The CDR3 sequence: CASSLRDRDSPLHF. CDR3 sequence (DNA): TGCGCCAGCAGCCTCCGGGACAGGGATTCACCCCTCCACTTT.

The V call is TRBV7-3, the J call TRBJ2-1, with 8 bases that match TRBD1. The ends lost 3 bases at V and 10 bases at J; junction bases unmatched: 5. Germline CDR1 SGHTA, CDR2 FQGTGA. CDR3 length: 13 residues. The CDR3 sequence is CASSFQGAGEQFF. The CDR3 bases are TGTGCCAGCAGCTTTCAGGGGGCAGGGGAGCAGTTCTTC.

The chain is built from TRBV5-1 and TRBJ2-5; D unresolved. Per germline, CDR1 SGHRS and CDR2 YFSETQ. CDR3 length: 11 amino acids. Trimming removed 0 bases at V and 7 bases at J, with 4 bases between. The CDR3 DNA sequence: TGCGCCAGCAGCTTGGCAGGGACCCAGTACTTC. Amino acids: CASSLAGTQYF.

The J gene is TRBJ2-1, the V gene TRBV6-5, with 10 nucleotides matching TRBD2. V shed 6 bases and J 7 bases; nucleotides not matched to a gene: 6. CDR3 size: 14 residues. The V gene's germline CDR1 is MNHEY and CDR2 SVGAGI. CDR3 DNA: TGTGCCAGCAGACCTAGCGGGAGCTTTAATGAGCAGTTCTTC. Translation gives CASRPSGSFNEQFF.

This clone was counted a single time. The chain is built from TRBV13 and TRBJ1-5, with D possibly TRBD1 on 5 matching bases. Trimming removed 4 bases from V and 5 bases from J, with 15 bases in between. This CDR3 is built from 15 residues. Germline CDR1 PRHDT, CDR2 FYEKMQ (reference sequence). The CDR3 nucleotides are TGTGCCAGCAGCTACCAGACCGGGGGGGATCAGCCCCAGCATTTT. It yields the protein CASSYQTGGDQPQHF.

The rearrangement links TRBV6-5 to TRBJ2-7; possibly TRBD2 for D (6 bases). The CDR3 length is 12 residues. V lost 6 bases, J lost 5 bases, and 11 bases lay in between. Germline-derived CDR1 and CDR2 are MNHEY and SVGAGI. The CDR3 reads CASSPGGDEQYF. The CDR3 DNA reads TGTGCCAGCAGCCCCGGCGGGGACGAGCAGTACTTC.

J is TRBJ1-3 and V is TRBV2; D is unresolved. The CDR3 length is 15 residues. Trimming left V 7 bases short and J 1 base short, with 14 bases between. CDR1 is SNHLY, CDR2 FYNNEI, per germline. The CDR3, as DNA: TGTGCCAGCACCTTCAACGAGGGTTCTGGAAACACCATATATTTT. Translating it yields CASTFNEGSGNTIYF.

The CDR3 DNA is TGTGCCAGCAGCTCCCTAGGACAGGGTGGTGGTGAAAAACTGTTTTTT. It codes for CASSSLGQGGGEKLFF. This sequence joins TRBV11-2 and TRBJ1-4; 8 bases line up with TRBD1. CDR1 is SGHAT and CDR2 is FQNNGV in the germline V gene. The CDR3 spans 16 residues. J gave up 7 bases and V 4 bases, and 11 bases lay outside the gene matches.

CDR3 sequence (DNA): TGCGCCAGCAGCTTGGCCGGCAGGGTCGATGGCTACACCTTC. Translation: CASSLAGRVDGYTF. V is TRBV5-1 and J is TRBJ1-2, with D perhaps TRBD1 (5 bases). The germline CDR1 and CDR2 sequences are SGHRS and YFSETQ. The CDR3 loop spans 14 amino acids. V was pared by 0 bases and J by 6 bases, with 12 bases between.

This clone was recorded a few times. The rearrangement joins TRBV2 to TRBJ1-1; no clear D gene. The length of the CDR3 is 9 residues. Germline V CDR1 and CDR2: SNHLY, FYNNEI. V was pared by 10 bases and J by 11 bases, with 11 bases between. The CDR3 bases are TGTGCCACCCCCTCGGAGGCTTTCTTT. Translated, it gives CATPSEAFF. Drawing the rest from reference TRBV2 and TRBJ1-1, the complete variable domain is EPEVTQTPSHQVTQMGQEVILRCVPISNHLYFYWYRQILGQKVEFLVSFYNNEISEKSEIFDDQFSVERPDGSNFTLKIRSTKLEDSAMYFCATPSEAFFGQGTRLTVV.

This clone was seen a single time. This chain connects TRBV18 to TRBJ2-5, with 10 bases lining up with TRBD2. V gave up 3 bases and J gave up 5 bases; unmatched junction bases: 15. This CDR3 is 18 amino acids long. Germline CDR1 is KGHSH and CDR2 is LQKENI. CDR3 bases: TGTGCCAGCTCACCGAGGATATACAGCGGGGGGGCCTGGGAGACCCAGTACTTC. It yields the protein CASSPRIYSGGAWETQYF. Complete variable domain (other parts from reference TRBV18 and TRBJ2-5): NAGVMQNPRHLVRRRGQEARLRCSPMKGHSHVYWYRQLPEEGLKFMVYLQKENIIDESGMPKERFSAEFPKEGPSILRIQQVVRGDSAAYFCASSPRIYSGGAWETQYFGPGTRLLVL.

The rearrangement links TRBV6-6 to TRBJ1-5; 7 nucleotides line up with TRBD1. This CDR3 has 16 amino acids. The germline V gene encodes CDR1 MNHNY and CDR2 SVGAGI (reference sequence). After removal of 6 bases from V and 4 bases from J, the junction contained 12 bases not matched to a gene. The CDR3 loop reads CASSNRKGQTNQPQHF. As DNA, the CDR3 is TGTGCCAGCAGCAATAGGAAGGGACAGACGAATCAGCCCCAGCATTTT.

This sequence joins TRBV6-5 and TRBJ1-6; 8 positions agree with TRBD1. V dropped 6 bases and J dropped 6; count of bases not matched to a gene: 7. Germline assignment: CDR1 MNHEY and CDR2 SVGAGI. CDR3 length equals 15 residues. CDR3 nucleotides: TGTGCCAGCAGAAGGGACAGGTTCTCTAATTCACCCCTCCACTTT. Translation gives CASRRDRFSNSPLHF.

In its sample, this clone was seen once. The chain joins TRBV11-2 to TRBJ2-3, with 7 bases lining up with TRBD2. This CDR3 is 13 amino acids long. V gave up 2 bases and J gave up 4 bases; unmatched junction bases: 0. Germline V gene sequence: CDR1 SGHAT, CDR2 FQNNGV. Here the CDR3 DNA reads TGTGCCAGCAGCTTAACTAGCGCAGATACGCAGTATTTT. Translated, it gives CASSLTSADTQYF.

Here the CDR3 reads CASSSGLAGSYEQYF. CDR3 nucleotide sequence: TGTGCCAGCAGTTCCGGACTAGCAGGGTCCTACGAGCAGTACTTC. This chain uses TRBV6-5 with TRBJ2-7, with 8 bases aligning to TRBD2. CDR1 is MNHEY, CDR2 SVGAGI, per germline. The CDR3 totals 15 residues. V shed 4 bases and J 1 base; nucleotides not matched to a gene: 6.